The 9 T cell receptor beta chains in this list originate from one sample, sequenced in a study of lymphopenia after photon versus proton radiotherapy. Profiling relied on immunoSEQ multiplex PCR, and the TCRdb table lists in-frame clones only, not all of them. The table records 35,000 to 45,000 clones, approximately 80% of them present only once. The source material was peripheral blood, sampled from a patient treated with proton-based radiotherapy. Receptors originate from a woman in her seventies with pancreatic cancer.

In its sample, this clone was seen a few times. The gene calls are TRBV7-9 and TRBJ1-1; D is ambiguous. Deletions cut 2 bases from V and 6 bases from J, with 4 bases between. This CDR3 is built from 11 residues. CDR1 is SEHNR and CDR2 is FQNEAQ in the germline V gene (reference sequence). The CDR3 DNA reads as TGTGCCAGCAGCTTATGGGCTGAAGCTTTCTTT. Translated: CASSLWAEAFF.

V gene TRBV6-1 combines with J gene TRBJ1-5; D remains ambiguous. Germline V gene sequence: CDR1 MNHNS, CDR2 SASEGT. The CDR3 covers 13 residues. Trimming cost V 3 bases and J 5 bases, with 8 bases left between them. The CDR3 here is CASSEDSDQPQHF. CDR3 in DNA: TGTGCCAGCAGTGAGGACTCAGATCAGCCCCAGCATTTT.

DNA of the CDR3: TGTGCCAGCAGCTGGACAGCTAACACCGGGGAGCTGTTTTTT. Translation gives CASSWTANTGELFF. V gene TRBV11-1 combines with J gene TRBJ2-2, with TRBD1 as a possible D gene (6 bases). CDR1 is SGHAT and CDR2 is FQDESV in the germline V gene (reference sequence). V was cut by 4 bases and J by 2 bases, with 8 bases left in between. The CDR3 runs to 14 residues.

The J gene is TRBJ1-2, the V gene TRBV10-1; a weak D match, TRBD1 (5 bases). Per germline, CDR1 WNHNN and CDR2 SYGVQD (reference sequence). The CDR3 totals 14 residues. Trimming took 0 bases from V and 3 from J, leaving 8 bases between them. The CDR3 nucleotides read TGCGCCAGCAGTGAGTCGGGGCGGCACTATGGCTACACCTTC. Translating it yields CASSESGRHYGYTF.

As regards this clone: Other nucleotide sequences from this sample produce the same CDR3. The rearrangement links TRBV4-2 to TRBJ2-5; D tentatively fits TRBD1 or TRBD2 (5 bases each). The V end was cut by 3 bases, the J end by 3 bases, with 11 bases between. Per germline, CDR1 LGHNA and CDR2 YNFKEQ. This CDR3 spans 14 amino acids. The CDR3 DNA is TGTGCCAGCAGCCACGGGACGACTAAAGAGACCCAGTACTTC. Protein sequence: CASSHGTTKETQYF.

This clone was counted only a few times. The chain employs TRBV25-1 and TRBJ2-4; TRBD1 or TRBD2 may be the D gene (7 bases each). The CDR3 has 16 residues. V dropped 5 bases and J dropped 6 bases, with 20 bases sitting between them. Germline CDR1 MGHDK, CDR2 SYGVNS. As DNA, the CDR3 is TGTGCCAGCAGTTCCCAGGGGGGGCGAGGCGTAAACATTCAGTACTTC. Protein sequence: CASSSQGGRGVNIQYF.

This chain connects TRBV4-2 to TRBJ2-7; unclear D gene. Between the trimmed V and J ends, which lost 0 bases and 6 bases, there was a span of 12 bases. The CDR3 consists of 14 residues. Germline values: CDR1 LGHNA, CDR2 YNFKEQ. In nucleotides, the CDR3 is TGTGCCAGCAGCCAAGATCGGCAGACACGCGAGCAGTACTTC. Translation gives CASSQDRQTREQYF.

This chain connects TRBV7-9 to TRBJ2-1; 12 bases line up with TRBD2. There are 19 residues in the CDR3. V gave up 10 bases and J gave up 0 bases; unmatched junction bases: 16. Germline lookup yields CDR1 SEHNR and CDR2 FQNEAQ (reference sequence). The CDR3 DNA sequence: TGTGCCATTGAGACGACTAGCGGGGGACACCGAAGCTCCTACAATGAGCAGTTCTTC. Translation gives CAIETTSGGHRSSYNEQFF.

The J gene is TRBJ2-5, the V gene TRBV19; 8 bases are shared with TRBD1. This CDR3 is 15 amino acids long. Germline V lookup: CDR1 LNHDA, CDR2 SQIVND (reference sequence). V was pared by 4 bases and J by 5 bases, with 9 bases of the junction left unmatched. The CDR3 region has the DNA TGTGCCAGTAGTACCAGGACAGGGCTCCGGGAGACCCAGTACTTC. Its protein is CASSTRTGLRETQYF. The full variable domain, completed using reference TRBV19 and TRBJ2-5, is DGGITQSPKYLFRKEGQNVTLSCEQNLNHDAMYWYRQDPGQGLRLIYYSQIVNDFQKGDIAEGYSVSREKKESFPLTVTSAQKNPTAFYLCASSTRTGLRETQYFGPGTRLLVL.